This TCR beta chain is from a study of blood T cell repertoires in COVID-19. Profiled with immunoSEQ multiplex PCR; TCRdb holds only in-frame clones, not every one. The sample contains a few hundred thousand clones, 80% to 90% of which appear only once. V was clipped by 3 bases and J by 5 bases; unmatched bases: 12. The CDR3 loop spans 16 amino acids. Germline CDR1 reads ENHRY; CDR2 reads SYGVKD. This chain uses TRBV10-3 with TRBJ1-2, with 7 bases fitting TRBD1. The clonotype comes from a man over 45 with acute or convalescent COVID-19. The specimen was peripheral blood. Here the CDR3 DNA reads TGTGCCATCAGTGACCCTTTACAGGGGATAGGTTATGGCTACACCTTC. The encoded protein is CAISDPLQGIGYGYTF.